The 30 T cell receptor beta chains reported below all come from one sample, sequenced in a study of blood T cell repertoires in COVID-19. Clones were sequenced by immunoSEQ multiplex PCR, and TCRdb holds only the in-frame ones, with some missing. Of 150,000 to 200,000 clones listed, 80% to 95% are singletons. The sample consisted of peripheral blood. These receptors were obtained from a woman aged 60-75 years with COVID-19, enrolled during active disease.

The genes are TRBV7-2 and TRBJ2-7; TRBD1 matches at 8 bases. Germline V gene sequence: CDR1 SGHTA, CDR2 FQGNSA. This CDR3 has 15 residues. Trimming cost V 4 bases and J 1 base; bases outside gene matches: 6. Written as DNA, the CDR3 is TGTGCCAGCAGCTCGGACAGGGCTGTATCCTACGAGCAGTACTTC. Its translation is CASSSDRAVSYEQYF.

The chain carries TRBV9 and TRBJ2-3; 9 bases map to TRBD2. CDR1 and CDR2 from the germline V gene are SGDLS and YYNGEE. V lost 1 base to trimming and J lost 4 bases; unmatched junction nucleotides: 10. This CDR3 is 17 amino acids long. In DNA, the CDR3 is TGTGCCAGCAGCGTACAAGTAGCGGGGGTTCAGTCAGATACGCAGTATTTT. Its protein is CASSVQVAGVQSDTQYF.

V usage is TRBV4-2 and J usage is TRBJ1-5, with 7 nucleotides matching TRBD1. CDR3 length: 15 amino acids. The J segment lost 6 bases and the V segment lost 1 base, leaving 6 bases of the junction unmatched. CDR1 is LGHNA and CDR2 is YNFKEQ in the germline V gene. The CDR3 DNA reads TGTGCCAGCAGCCAAGGTTCGACAGGGAGTCAGCCCCAGCATTTT. Its protein product is CASSQGSTGSQPQHF.

The rearrangement uses TRBV27 and TRBJ2-5; D gene ambiguous. The V end was cut by 3 bases, the J end by 4 bases, with 12 bases between. Germline CDR1 reads MNHEY; CDR2 reads SMNVEV (reference sequence). This CDR3 is built from 14 residues. Here the CDR3 reads CASSFARRGETQYF. For the CDR3, the DNA is TGTGCCAGCAGTTTTGCAAGGCGCGGAGAGACCCAGTACTTC.

This clone was detected ten times or more. The chain has TRBV14 and TRBJ1-3, with D perhaps matching TRBD1 (5 bases). Germline V gene sequence: CDR1 SGHDN, CDR2 FVKESK. The CDR3 is 14 amino acids. The ends were cut back, 4 bases at V and 2 bases at J, with 9 bases in the middle. This CDR3 reads CASSPLGPGNTIYF. The CDR3 DNA follows: TGTGCCAGCAGCCCTCTGGGGCCTGGAAACACCATATATTTT. Full variable domain (missing parts from reference TRBV14 and TRBJ1-3): EAGVTQFPSHSVIEKGQTVTLRCDPISGHDNLYWYRRVMGKEIKFLLHFVKESKQDESGMPNNRFLAERTGGTYSTLKVQPAELEDSGVYFCASSPLGPGNTIYFGEGSWLTVV.

CDR3 DNA: TGTGCCAGCTCACCAGTGCGAGGTGGCAATCAGCCCCAGCATTTT. Translation: CASSPVRGGNQPQHF. The V call is TRBV18, the J call TRBJ1-5, with D uncertain. Germline-derived CDR1 and CDR2 are KGHSH and LQKENI. This CDR3 is 15 amino acids long. With 2 bases removed from V and 2 bases from J, the gap between germline ends came to 10 bases.

Comment on this clone: One end of the junction does not line up with germline, which may come from a read error. The chain uses TRBV19 and TRBJ2-1; 8 nucleotides align to TRBD1. Germline V CDR1 and CDR2: LNHDA, SQIVND (reference sequence). This CDR3 is 14 amino acids long. The CDR3: CASNIGQGFNEQFF. In nucleotides, the CDR3 is TGTGCCAGTAATATAGGACAGGGATTCAATGAGCAGTTCTTC.

The genes are TRBV7-2 and TRBJ1-2; 9 bases line up with TRBD1. The CDR3 is made up of 13 amino acids. Germline V gene sequence: CDR1 SGHTA, CDR2 FQGNSA. V lost 4 bases and J lost 8; bases outside the gene matches: 5. Here the CDR3 reads CASSWTGDEGYTF. CDR3 DNA sequence: TGTGCCAGCAGCTGGACAGGGGATGAGGGCTACACCTTC. The entire variable domain, with the rest obtained from reference TRBV7-2 and TRBJ1-2, is as follows: GAGVSQSPSNKVTEKGKDVELRCDPISGHTALYWYRQSLGQGLEFLIYFQGNSAPDKSGLPSDRFSAERTGGSVSTLTIQRTQQEDSAVYLCASSWTGDEGYTFGSGTRLTVV.

The chain couples TRBV15 to TRBJ2-1, with TRBD2 matching over 8 bases. With 0 bases clipped from V and 7 bases from J, the junction kept 11 bases outside the gene matches. The CDR3 totals 17 residues. Germline V gives CDR1 LNHNV, CDR2 YYDKDF (reference sequence). Written as DNA, the CDR3 is TGTGCCACCAGCAGAGAATTGGCGGGGGGCTTATGGAATGAGCAGTTCTTC. Translated, it gives CATSRELAGGLWNEQFF.

The chain carries TRBV7-8 and TRBJ2-3; 12 positions match TRBD2. V lost 1 base and J lost 0; bases outside the gene matches: 5. Germline assignment: CDR1 SGHVS and CDR2 FQNEAQ. The CDR3 is made up of 18 amino acids. CDR3 bases: TGTGCCAGCAGCTTAGAGTCTAGCGGGGGGGCTAGCACAGATACGCAGTATTTT. Translating gives CASSLESSGGASTDTQYF. The complete variable domain, with remaining parts taken from reference TRBV7-8 and TRBJ2-3, reads GAGVSQSPRYKVAKRGQDVALRCDPISGHVSLFWYQQALGQGPEFLTYFQNEAQLDKSGLPSDRFFAERPEGSVSTLKIQRTQQEDSAVYLCASSLESSGGASTDTQYFGPGTRLTVL.

The rearrangement joins TRBV6-5 to TRBJ1-6; 7 bases line up with TRBD1. Per the germline V gene, CDR1 is MNHEY and CDR2 is SVGAGI. V shed 1 base and J 6 bases; nucleotides not matched to a gene: 6. There are 16 residues in the CDR3. In DNA form, the CDR3 reads TGTGCCAGCAGTTACTTCACAGGGGCTAGTAATTCACCCCTCCACTTT. It codes for CASSYFTGASNSPLHF.

V usage is TRBV10-3 and J usage is TRBJ1-1; no clear D. Germline loops: CDR1 ENHRY, CDR2 SYGVKD. The CDR3 has 12 amino acids. The V and J ends lost 9 bases and 2 bases respectively, with 10 bases between them. This CDR3 is CAISSSNTEAFF. The CDR3 DNA is TGTGCCATTTCCTCTAGTAACACTGAAGCTTTCTTT.

This chain connects TRBV4-3 to TRBJ2-7; 11 bases map to TRBD2. V trimming: 0 bases; J trimming: 1 base; junction bases outside the gene matches: 14. The germline gives CDR1 LGHNA, CDR2 YSLEER. This CDR3 contains 20 residues. CDR3 protein: CASSQDRASGGTSGSYEQYF. As DNA, the CDR3 is TGCGCCAGCAGCCAAGATAGGGCTAGCGGGGGGACCTCAGGGTCCTACGAGCAGTACTTC.

In nucleotides, the CDR3 is TGTGCCAGCAGCTTGGATCCGTTTTCTCAGTACTTC. This gives the protein CASSLDPFSQYF. The V call is TRBV5-8, the J call TRBJ2-7; D remains ambiguous. The CDR3 consists of 12 residues. Germline V gene sequence: CDR1 SGHTS, CDR2 YDEGEE. The V end was cut by 0 bases, the J end by 10 bases, with 11 bases between.

This chain links TRBV7-8 with TRBJ2-6; no clear D gene. CDR3 size: 16 residues. Trimming shortened V by 1 base and J by 8 bases, and 15 bases separated the two germline ends. Germline V gene sequence: CDR1 SGHVS, CDR2 FQNEAQ. The DNA for the CDR3 is TGTGCCAGCAGCTTAGGATCATCGGAGCGATCCAACGTCCTGACTTTC. Its translation is CASSLGSSERSNVLTF.

The chain carries TRBV19 and TRBJ1-4; 8 nucleotides align to TRBD1. The CDR3 is 15 residues long. Germline-derived CDR1 and CDR2 are LNHDA and SQIVND (reference sequence). The V segment lost 5 bases and the J segment 7 bases; nucleotides outside the gene matches: 9. CDR3 nucleotide sequence: TGTGCCAGTAGTTCCGGACAGGGATACGTTGAAAAACTGTTTTTT. Its protein product is CASSSGQGYVEKLFF.

The V call is TRBV19, the J call TRBJ2-1; TRBD1 aligns across 8 bases. The CDR3 sequence is 15 residues long. The germline V gene has CDR1 LNHDA and CDR2 SQIVND (reference sequence). V gave up 5 bases and J gave up 6 bases; unmatched junction bases: 9. The CDR3 DNA sequence: TGTGCCAGTAGTTACAGGGACAGGTATACCAATGAGCAGTTCTTC. Amino acid sequence: CASSYRDRYTNEQFF.

The chain uses TRBV5-5 and TRBJ1-4; TRBD1 aligns across 7 bases. Trimming at V came to 0 bases and at J to 0 bases, leaving 2 bases not matched to a gene. Germline V gene data show CDR1 as SGHKS and CDR2 as YYEKEE (reference sequence). This CDR3 is built from 16 residues. The CDR3 nucleotides read TGTGCCAGCAGCTTGGGAAGGGGGCCAACTAATGAAAAACTGTTTTTT. Its translation: CASSLGRGPTNEKLFF.

The DNA for the CDR3 is TGTGCCAGTAGAACCTCCACCGGCCGGGGTGTTTCTGGTAATTCACCCCTCCACTTT. Protein product: CASRTSTGRGVSGNSPLHF. This chain uses TRBV19 with TRBJ1-6; D not certain. CDR3 size: 19 residues. Trimming removed 6 bases at V and 6 bases at J, with 27 bases between. Germline values: CDR1 LNHDA, CDR2 SQIVND (reference sequence).

This clone was seen just once. J is TRBJ1-5 and V is TRBV2; possible D gene TRBD1, 6 bases. Per germline, CDR1 SNHLY and CDR2 FYNNEI. The CDR3 extends over 15 amino acids. V was trimmed by 3 bases and J by 2 bases, leaving 11 bases between them. CDR3 bases: TGTGCCAGCAGTGAGATGTCAGGGGGCAATCAGCCCCAGCATTTT. It specifies CASSEMSGGNQPQHF.

The rearrangement joins TRBV29-1 to TRBJ2-5, with TRBD2 matching 10 bases. This CDR3 spans 19 amino acids. The germline V gene encodes CDR1 SQVTM and CDR2 ANQGSEA. J lost 0 bases, V lost 3 bases, and 16 bases had no gene match. CDR3 in DNA: TGCAGCGTTGATAAAAGGTGGTTGACTAGCGGGCAGTACCAAGAGACCCAGTACTTC. Encoded protein: CSVDKRWLTSGQYQETQYF.

V gene TRBV4-3 combines with J gene TRBJ2-2; TRBD1 is a possible D gene (6 bases). The CDR3 covers 16 residues. CDR1 and CDR2 (germline): LGHNA, YSLEER. Trimming took off 1 base at V and 1 base at J, with 10 bases between the two ends. This CDR3 is CASSQVPGVNTGELFF. In DNA form, the CDR3 reads TGCGCCAGCAGCCAAGTTCCAGGGGTGAACACCGGGGAGCTGTTTTTT.

This clone was seen a single time. This chain links TRBV19 with TRBJ1-1, with TRBD1 matching over 8 bases. This CDR3 is 16 amino acids long. Trimming at V came to 5 bases and at J to 2 bases, leaving 10 bases not matched to a gene. Looked up from germline, CDR1 is LNHDA and CDR2 is SQIVND (reference sequence). DNA for the CDR3: TGTGCCAGTAGTTCCCGGGACAGGAATTTTAACACTGAAGCTTTCTTT. This translates into CASSSRDRNFNTEAFF.

The genes are TRBV18 and TRBJ1-1; D gene unclear. The V and J ends lost 5 bases and 0 bases respectively, with 7 bases between them. Per germline, CDR1 KGHSH and CDR2 LQKENI. This CDR3 comprises 13 residues. CDR3 coding DNA: TGTGCCAGCTCAGAGGTAATGAACACTGAAGCTTTCTTT. This encodes CASSEVMNTEAFF.

V and J are TRBV7-3 and TRBJ1-5; tentative D call: TRBD1 (5 bases). V dropped 5 bases and J dropped 4 bases, with 21 bases sitting between them. The V gene's germline CDR1 is SGHTA and CDR2 FQGTGA. This CDR3 is built from 17 residues. The CDR3 loop is CASSLSPRGFGNQPQHF. Written as DNA, the CDR3 is TGTGCCAGCAGCCTATCACCGCGGGGGTTTGGAAATCAGCCCCAGCATTTT.

This chain uses TRBV7-2 with TRBJ1-2; D is unresolved. The CDR3 is 13 amino acids. Germline loops: CDR1 SGHTA, CDR2 FQGNSA. V dropped 5 bases and J dropped 5 bases, with 12 bases sitting between them. This CDR3 is CASSTGLNYGYTF. Here the CDR3 DNA reads TGTGCCAGCAGCACCGGACTAAATTATGGCTACACCTTC.

The gene calls are TRBV6-2 or TRBV6-3 and TRBJ1-1; D is unclear. Germline assignment: CDR1 MNHEY and CDR2 SVGEGT. The V end lost 2 bases, the J end lost 6 bases, and 16 bases lay between the germline ends. The CDR3 consists of 15 residues. In nucleotides, the CDR3 is TGTGCCAGCAGTTACGGTTTCAAGGGAGGCGCTGAAGCTTTCTTT. It yields the protein CASSYGFKGGAEAFF.

The rearrangement uses TRBV10-3 and TRBJ1-6, with 7 bases matching TRBD1. This CDR3 contains 15 residues. The ends lost 3 bases at V and 9 bases at J; junction bases unmatched: 8. CDR1 is ENHRY, CDR2 SYGVKD, per germline. CDR3 region: CAISDPDRVGSPLHF. Here the CDR3 DNA reads TGTGCCATCAGTGACCCCGACAGGGTCGGTTCACCCCTCCACTTT.

The sample holds one count of this clone. The rearrangement links TRBV6-5 to TRBJ2-7; D might be TRBD2 (6 bases). The V and J ends lost 7 bases and 1 base respectively, with 17 bases between them. Germline CDR1 reads MNHEY; CDR2 reads SVGAGI. The CDR3 runs 15 residues. The CDR3 coding sequence is TGTGCCAGCAACAAAAGGGGAGGAGTGTCCTACGAGCAGTACTTC. Protein: CASNKRGGVSYEQYF.

The chain joins TRBV11-3 to TRBJ1-5; no clear D gene. The CDR3 loop spans 18 amino acids. Trimming removed 9 bases from V and 0 bases from J, with 24 bases in between. Germline V gene data show CDR1 as SGHNT and CDR2 as YENEEA. The DNA of the CDR3 is TGTGCCAGGAGACATCTCACTAGGGCCGTAAGTAGCAATCAGCCCCAGCATTTT. Its protein is CARRHLTRAVSSNQPQHF. The full variable domain, with the rest looked up from reference TRBV11-3 and TRBJ1-5, is EAGVVQSPRYKIIEKKQPVAFWCNPISGHNTLYWYLQNLGQGPELLIRYENEEAVDDSQLPKDRFSAERLKGVDSTLKIQPAELGDSAVYLCARRHLTRAVSSNQPQHFGDGTRLSIL.